These T cell receptor beta chains were read from a single sample in a study of cytomegalovirus exposure and HLA in healthy donors. Method: immunoSEQ multiplex PCR; TCRdb's copy keeps in-frame clones and lacks some. The table records 120,000 to 150,000 clones, approximately 9% of them present only once. The specimen sequenced was PBMCs. The receptor set was obtained from a male donor in good health and CMV-seronegative. Each CDR3 is given with its conserved first and last residue. Fields, in order: CDR3 DNA, CDR3 protein, J gene, V gene, clone size, D gene. D genes are given only for firm matches. Size values are once, few and many counts, or a class for expanded clones, and some rows have none.

CDR3 DNA: TGCGCCAGGGACAGGGCGAACACTGAAGCTTTCTTT; CDR3 protein: CARDRANTEAFF; J gene: TRBJ1-1; V gene: TRBV10-1; clone size: -; D gene: TRBD1
CDR3 DNA: TGCGCCAGCAGCCAAGATACATGGGACAGCTTTCTGGCCCTCCACTTT; CDR3 protein: CASSQDTWDSFLALHF; J gene: TRBJ1-6; V gene: TRBV4-3; clone size: few; D gene: TRBD1
CDR3 DNA: TGCGCCAGCAGCCAAGTAGTAACCGGGGAGCTGTTTTTT; CDR3 protein: CASSQVVTGELFF; J gene: TRBJ2-2; V gene: TRBV4-1; clone size: few; D gene: -
CDR3 DNA: TGTGCCAGGTACCCCAGGGTGAGCTCTGGGGCCAACGTCCTGACTTTC; CDR3 protein: CARYPRVSSGANVLTF; J gene: TRBJ2-6; V gene: TRBV28; clone size: few; D gene: -
CDR3 DNA: TGTGCCAGCAGTTCCGGACTCCCTGAGCAGTTCTTC; CDR3 protein: CASSSGLPEQFF; J gene: TRBJ2-1; V gene: TRBV27; clone size: few; D gene: -
CDR3 DNA: TGTGCCAGCAGCCCTATGGACAGGCGCTACAATGAGCAGTTCTTC; CDR3 protein: CASSPMDRRYNEQFF; J gene: TRBJ2-1; V gene: TRBV7-2; clone size: few; D gene: TRBD1
CDR3 DNA: TGTGCCATCAGTCGGACGGAGGCAGGGGAGCTGTTTTTT; CDR3 protein: CAISRTEAGELFF; J gene: TRBJ2-2; V gene: TRBV10-3; clone size: few; D gene: -
CDR3 DNA: TGTGCCAGCAGCTTACGGGGGAGGAATCAGCCCCAGCATTTT; CDR3 protein: CASSLRGRNQPQHF; J gene: TRBJ1-5; V gene: TRBV7-2; clone size: -; D gene: -
CDR3 DNA: TGTGCCAGCTCACCAGACAGGGGCCCGGGAGAGACCCAGTACTTC; CDR3 protein: CASSPDRGPGETQYF; J gene: TRBJ2-5; V gene: TRBV18; clone size: -; D gene: TRBD1
CDR3 DNA: TGTGCCAGCAGCTTAGCCCTAACCGGGACAGGTCAGCCGACGGCTTTCTTT; CDR3 protein: CASSLALTGTGQPTAFF; J gene: TRBJ1-1; V gene: TRBV7-9; clone size: few; D gene: TRBD1
CDR3 DNA: TGTGCCAGTATGAAAGGAGACAATCAGCCCCAGCATTTT; CDR3 protein: CASMKGDNQPQHF; J gene: TRBJ1-5; V gene: TRBV19; clone size: -; D gene: -
CDR3 DNA: TGTGCCAGCAGCAACCCCCGCTTACAGGGGGGGTATGGCTACACCTTC; CDR3 protein: CASSNPRLQGGYGYTF; J gene: TRBJ1-2; V gene: TRBV21-1; clone size: few; D gene: -
CDR3 DNA: TGTGCCAGCAGCCGGTCTAGCGGGAACACAGATACGCAGTATTTT; CDR3 protein: CASSRSSGNTDTQYF; J gene: TRBJ2-3; V gene: TRBV5-4; clone size: few; D gene: TRBD2
CDR3 DNA: TGCGCCAGCAGCTTGGTCGGGGACACCTACAATGAGCAGTTCTTC; CDR3 protein: CASSLVGDTYNEQFF; J gene: TRBJ2-1; V gene: TRBV5-1; clone size: -; D gene: -
CDR3 DNA: TGTGCCAGCAGCCAAGATGGGGACAGTATAAGCAATCAGCCCCAGCATTTT; CDR3 protein: CASSQDGDSISNQPQHF; J gene: TRBJ1-5; V gene: TRBV14; clone size: -; D gene: TRBD1
CDR3 DNA: TGTGCCAGCAGTTCTCCGGGCCCCGGGGGTCGATACGAGCAGTACTTC; CDR3 protein: CASSSPGPGGRYEQYF; J gene: TRBJ2-7; V gene: TRBV5-6; clone size: few; D gene: -
CDR3 DNA: TGTGCCAGCAGTGTAAGAGAGGGCGGGGTGGATACGCAGTATTTT; CDR3 protein: CASSVREGGVDTQYF; J gene: TRBJ2-3; V gene: TRBV6-1; clone size: -; D gene: -
CDR3 DNA: TGCGCCAGCAGCCCTTCGGGGGGGGGCAACACTGAAGCTTTCTTT; CDR3 protein: CASSPSGGGNTEAFF; J gene: TRBJ1-1; V gene: TRBV5-1; clone size: few; D gene: -
CDR3 DNA: TGTGCCAGCAGCTTATTGGGACAGGGGTCTCAGCCCCAGCATTTT; CDR3 protein: CASSLLGQGSQPQHF; J gene: TRBJ1-5; V gene: TRBV5-6; clone size: -; D gene: TRBD1
CDR3 DNA: TGTGCCAGCAGCGTAGGCCTAGGGGCAGGGACCCAGTACTTC; CDR3 protein: CASSVGLGAGTQYF; J gene: TRBJ2-5; V gene: TRBV9; clone size: -; D gene: -
CDR3 DNA: TGTGCCAGCAGCCCGGACAGGGGGCAGGATGAAAAACTGTTTTTT; CDR3 protein: CASSPDRGQDEKLFF; J gene: TRBJ1-4; V gene: TRBV27; clone size: few; D gene: TRBD1
CDR3 DNA: TGCAGCGTTGAATGTCTAGGCTCAGATACGCAGTATTTT; CDR3 protein: CSVECLGSDTQYF; J gene: TRBJ2-3; V gene: TRBV29-1; clone size: few; D gene: -
CDR3 DNA: TGTGCCTGGACTCCGACTAGCGGAGATGGTGAGCAGTTCTTC; CDR3 protein: CAWTPTSGDGEQFF; J gene: TRBJ2-1; V gene: TRBV30; clone size: few; D gene: TRBD2
CDR3 DNA: TGTGCCAGCAGTTACGGGACAGACACTAACTATGGCTACACCTTC; CDR3 protein: CASSYGTDTNYGYTF; J gene: TRBJ1-2; V gene: TRBV6-5; clone size: -; D gene: TRBD1
CDR3 DNA: TGTGCCAGTAGCCACCACGGGGAGCAGTACTTC; CDR3 protein: CASSHHGEQYF; J gene: TRBJ2-7; V gene: TRBV19; clone size: few; D gene: -
CDR3 DNA: TGTGCCAGCAGCCAAGGAGGTCCTCAGTACTTC; CDR3 protein: CASSQGGPQYF; J gene: TRBJ2-5; V gene: TRBV14; clone size: few; D gene: -
CDR3 DNA: TGTGCCAGCAGCTTGGACGTCAGGGGTAACACCGGGGAGCTGTTTTTT; CDR3 protein: CASSLDVRGNTGELFF; J gene: TRBJ2-2; V gene: TRBV5-4; clone size: few; D gene: -
CDR3 DNA: TGTGCCACCAGCAGAGATCGATTGGGGGGAAACTATGGCTACACCTTC; CDR3 protein: CATSRDRLGGNYGYTF; J gene: TRBJ1-2; V gene: TRBV15; clone size: few; D gene: -
CDR3 DNA: TGTGCCAGCAGCGTAGAAGGCACCGGGAGAGAGCAGTACTTC; CDR3 protein: CASSVEGTGREQYF; J gene: TRBJ2-7; V gene: TRBV9; clone size: -; D gene: -
CDR3 DNA: TGCGCCAGCAGCCCCGGGACTAGCGGGGCGGCCGAGCAGTACTTC; CDR3 protein: CASSPGTSGAAEQYF; J gene: TRBJ2-7; V gene: TRBV5-1; clone size: -; D gene: TRBD2
CDR3 DNA: TGTGCCAGTAGTATAGATCTTTCGGCCGGGGAGCTGTTTTTT; CDR3 protein: CASSIDLSAGELFF; J gene: TRBJ2-2; V gene: TRBV19; clone size: few; D gene: -
CDR3 DNA: TGTGCCAGCAGCTCGAGCCAGGGAGAAAAACTGTTTTTT; CDR3 protein: CASSSSQGEKLFF; J gene: TRBJ1-4; V gene: TRBV9; clone size: few; D gene: -
CDR3 DNA: TGTGCCAGCAGCCCACCGGAGACCGGAAACACCATATATTTT; CDR3 protein: CASSPPETGNTIYF; J gene: TRBJ1-3; V gene: TRBV13; clone size: -; D gene: -
CDR3 DNA: TGCGCCAGCAGCTTGGAGGGGGGGACTGAAGCTTTCTTT; CDR3 protein: CASSLEGGTEAFF; J gene: TRBJ1-1; V gene: TRBV5-1; clone size: few; D gene: -
CDR3 DNA: TGCGCCAGCAGCCCTCGGACAGGGAATCAGCCCCAGCATTTT; CDR3 protein: CASSPRTGNQPQHF; J gene: TRBJ1-5; V gene: TRBV4-3; clone size: -; D gene: TRBD1
CDR3 DNA: TGTGCCAGCAGCCTTCACCATTCGACTAGCTCCTACAATGAGCAGTTCTTC; CDR3 protein: CASSLHHSTSSYNEQFF; J gene: TRBJ2-1; V gene: TRBV7-2; clone size: few; D gene: -
CDR3 DNA: TGTGCCAGCTCACCTCAGGGTCCCTACGACAGCTTCTCTGGGGCCAACGTCCTGACTTTC; CDR3 protein: CASSPQGPYDSFSGANVLTF; J gene: TRBJ2-6; V gene: TRBV18; clone size: -; D gene: -
CDR3 DNA: TGTGCCAGCAGTTTGTTCCAGAACTATGGCTACACCTTC; CDR3 protein: CASSLFQNYGYTF; J gene: TRBJ1-2; V gene: TRBV6-5; clone size: few; D gene: -
CDR3 DNA: TGCGCCAGCAGTGAAGCCGACAGATCCTACGAGCAGTACTTC; CDR3 protein: CASSEADRSYEQYF; J gene: TRBJ2-7; V gene: TRBV10-2; clone size: -; D gene: -
CDR3 DNA: TGTGCCAGCAGCGGTTCGACGGGGGTGATTGGCTACACCTTC; CDR3 protein: CASSGSTGVIGYTF; J gene: TRBJ1-2; V gene: TRBV9; clone size: -; D gene: -
CDR3 DNA: TGTGCCAGCAGTCTTGGGGGCGGATGGGGTGAGCAGTTCTTC; CDR3 protein: CASSLGGGWGEQFF; J gene: TRBJ2-1; V gene: TRBV28; clone size: -; D gene: -
CDR3 DNA: TGTGCCAGCTCACCCAAACAGGAGCTCTCTGGCTACACCTTC; CDR3 protein: CASSPKQELSGYTF; J gene: TRBJ1-2; V gene: TRBV18; clone size: few; D gene: -
CDR3 DNA: TGCGCCAGCAGCTTGGCGTCCGCGGGGGGTTACAATGAGCAGTTCTTC; CDR3 protein: CASSLASAGGYNEQFF; J gene: TRBJ2-1; V gene: TRBV5-1; clone size: few; D gene: TRBD2
CDR3 DNA: TGTGCCAGCAGCCAAGTGGGCGGGAGTCGAGGCTACACCTTC; CDR3 protein: CASSQVGGSRGYTF; J gene: TRBJ1-2; V gene: TRBV14; clone size: -; D gene: -
CDR3 DNA: TGTGCCAGCTCACCAGGGGAGAGCAATCAGCCCCAGCATTTT; CDR3 protein: CASSPGESNQPQHF; J gene: TRBJ1-5; V gene: TRBV18; clone size: -; D gene: -
CDR3 DNA: TGTGCCAGCTCACCATTCACGGGGGACGTATATGGAAACACTGAAGCTTTCTTT; CDR3 protein: CASSPFTGDVYGNTEAFF; J gene: TRBJ1-1; V gene: TRBV18; clone size: -; D gene: -
CDR3 DNA: TGTGCCAGCAGTCCCGGCCACTCAGGCGGGGAGCTGTTTTTT; CDR3 protein: CASSPGHSGGELFF; J gene: TRBJ2-2; V gene: TRBV7-3; clone size: -; D gene: -
CDR3 DNA: TGTGCCAGCAGCTCGGACAGGGGGCATTATGGCTACACCTTC; CDR3 protein: CASSSDRGHYGYTF; J gene: TRBJ1-2; V gene: TRBV7-2; clone size: few; D gene: TRBD1
CDR3 DNA: TGTGCCGCCTGGGAGACAGGGTCCCTCTATAGCAATCAGCCCCAGCATTTT; CDR3 protein: CAAWETGSLYSNQPQHF; J gene: TRBJ1-5; V gene: TRBV28; clone size: -; D gene: TRBD1
CDR3 DNA: TGTGCCAGCAGTTCCGACAGGGGGCCCCCTTACGAGCAGTACTTC; CDR3 protein: CASSSDRGPPYEQYF; J gene: TRBJ2-7; V gene: TRBV6-5; clone size: -; D gene: TRBD1
CDR3 DNA: TGTGCCAGCAGCCTTTACCAGGGTTCCTACGAGCAGTACTTC; CDR3 protein: CASSLYQGSYEQYF; J gene: TRBJ2-7; V gene: TRBV6-1; clone size: -; D gene: -
CDR3 DNA: TGTGCCAGCAGTTACAAGATGAGGCTGGCGGGAGAACCCGGGGAGCTGTTTTTT; CDR3 protein: CASSYKMRLAGEPGELFF; J gene: TRBJ2-2; V gene: TRBV6-7; clone size: few; D gene: TRBD2
CDR3 DNA: TGTGCCTGGAGTGCGGTTTCGCGGGGATATACAGATAAGCAGTATTTT; CDR3 protein: CAWSAVSRGYTDKQYF; J gene: TRBJ2-3; V gene: TRBV30; clone size: once; D gene: -
CDR3 DNA: TGCGCCAGCAGCTTCGGCGACAGGGACGGCGAGCAGTACTTC; CDR3 protein: CASSFGDRDGEQYF; J gene: TRBJ2-7; V gene: TRBV5-1; clone size: few; D gene: TRBD1